A selection of T cell receptor beta chains follows, all from one sample in a study of CD8 T cells in ankylosing spondylitis. MiXCR, run by TCRdb on the 5' RACE reads, gives a single entry per CDR3 protein. The sample has approximately 400,000 distinct CDR3 sequences, roughly a quarter seen once; the top ten hold about 0.9%. The sequenced sample consisted of blood, either unsorted or a sorted T cell fraction (not recorded which). The receptors were sampled from a male donor with ankylosing spondylitis. Each CDR3 is given with its conserved first and last residue. The order of the fields is V gene, D gene, clone size, J gene, CDR3 protein, CDR3 DNA. The D gene is left open where the match is weak. Rows give clone size only sometimes, using once, few, many, or a class for an expanded clone.

TRBV7-8	.	few	TRBJ2-7	CASSLALGEAYEQYF	TGTGCCAGCAGCTTAGCGCTAGGAGAGGCCTACGAGCAGTACTTC
TRBV10-2	.	once	TRBJ2-3	CASSDSRGTDTQYF	TGCGCCAGCAGCGACAGCAGGGGCACAGATACGCAGTATTTT
TRBV7-2	.	.	TRBJ2-1	CASSSLRLEQFF	TGTGCCAGCAGCTCCCTCCGGCTTGAGCAGTTCTTC
TRBV7-2	.	.	TRBJ1-2	CASSPPGAFIYGYTF	TGTGCCAGCAGCCCCCCAGGGGCTTTTATCTATGGCTACACCTTC
TRBV15	.	.	TRBJ2-1	CATSRDQSSYNEQFF	TGTGCCACCAGCAGAGATCAAAGCTCCTACAATGAGCAGTTCTTC
TRBV9	TRBD2	few	TRBJ2-3	CASSVPLAASTDTQYF	TGTGCCAGCAGCGTACCCCTAGCGGCAAGCACAGATACGCAGTATTTT
TRBV20-1	TRBD1	few	TRBJ2-7	CSARVNDREGNEQYF	TGCAGTGCTAGAGTCAACGACAGGGAAGGCAACGAGCAGTACTTC
TRBV7-2	.	.	TRBJ2-3	CASSFLGPTDTQYF	TGTGCCAGCAGCTTTCTGGGTCCCACAGATACGCAGTATTTT
TRBV12-3/TRBV12-4	.	.	TRBJ2-3	CASTPGGRSTDTQYF	TGTGCCAGCACTCCGGGGGGCAGGAGCACAGATACGCAGTATTTT
TRBV12-3/TRBV12-4	.	few	TRBJ1-5	CASSQKGPNQPQHF	TGTGCCAGCAGCCAGAAGGGACCGAATCAGCCCCAGCATTTT
TRBV25-1	TRBD1	.	TRBJ1-3	CASRGTASSGNTIYF	TGTGCCAGCAGGGGGACAGCGAGCTCTGGAAACACCATATATTTT
TRBV27	.	.	TRBJ2-2	CASSFIRSPSTGELFF	TGTGCCAGCAGTTTTATCCGGTCTCCCAGCACCGGGGAGCTGTTTTTT
TRBV29-1	.	few	TRBJ2-6	CSAIHASGANVLTF	TGCAGCGCCATACACGCTTCTGGGGCCAACGTCCTGACTTTC
TRBV7-2	TRBD2	.	TRBJ2-1	CASSLAGTSGSTDNEQFF	TGTGCCAGCAGCTTAGCGGGGACTAGCGGGAGCACCGACAATGAGCAGTTCTTC
TRBV9	TRBD1	.	TRBJ1-2	CASSPRLDRRNYGYTF	TGTGCCAGCAGCCCGCGCCTGGACAGGCGGAACTATGGCTACACCTTC
TRBV5-1	.	few	TRBJ2-3	CASSQSDTQYF	TGCGCCAGCAGCCAATCAGATACGCAGTATTTT
TRBV7-9	.	.	TRBJ1-5	CASSPSSTDQPQHF	TGTGCCAGCAGCCCCTCCTCGACAGATCAGCCCCAGCATTTT
TRBV10-1	TRBD2	.	TRBJ2-5	CASSAGLAGRGEETQYF	TGCGCCAGCAGTGCCGGACTAGCGGGTAGAGGGGAGGAGACCCAGTACTTC
TRBV7-8	.	.	TRBJ2-7	CASSLGAAGSSYEQYF	TGTGCCAGCAGCTTAGGGGCGGCAGGGAGCTCCTACGAGCAGTACTTC
TRBV20-1	.	.	TRBJ1-5	CSARSPLTGGQPQHF	TGCAGTGCTAGGTCCCCTCTCACCGGAGGTCAGCCCCAGCATTTT
TRBV7-2	TRBD2	few	TRBJ2-1	CASSFLAGGRDEQFF	TGTGCCAGCAGCTTCTTAGCGGGAGGTAGGGATGAGCAGTTCTTC
TRBV29-1	.	.	TRBJ1-1	CSVESQEEGFTEAFF	TGCAGCGTTGAAAGTCAGGAAGAAGGATTCACTGAAGCTTTCTTT
TRBV12-3/TRBV12-4	TRBD2	.	TRBJ2-4	CASSLPGLAGGGNIQYF	TGTGCCAGCTCGCTTCCGGGACTAGCGGGAGGGGGAAACATTCAGTACTTC
TRBV7-2	TRBD2	.	TRBJ2-2	CASSLRLAGITGELFF	TGTGCCAGCAGCTTAAGACTAGCGGGAATCACCGGGGAGCTGTTTTTT
TRBV20-1	TRBD2	few	TRBJ2-3	CSAPRLLAVTDTQYF	TGCAGTGCTCCCCGCCTTCTAGCGGTAACAGATACGCAGTATTTT
TRBV5-1	.	.	TRBJ2-1	CASSSDRLNEQFF	TGCGCCAGCAGCTCTGACAGGCTCAATGAGCAGTTCTTC
TRBV5-1	.	.	TRBJ1-2	CASSLGNTDYGYTF	TGCGCCAGCAGCTTGGGAAACACTGACTATGGCTACACCTTC
TRBV12-3/TRBV12-4	TRBD1	.	TRBJ2-7	CASTRTGFSGEQYF	TGTGCCAGCACCAGGACAGGGTTTTCGGGTGAGCAGTACTTC
TRBV12-3/TRBV12-4	.	few	TRBJ1-5	CASSTKVRYSNQPQHF	TGTGCCAGCAGTACCAAAGTCCGTTATAGCAATCAGCCCCAGCATTTT
TRBV4-1	.	.	TRBJ2-5	CASSRSDFLTQETQYF	TGCGCCAGCAGCCGATCGGACTTTTTAACTCAAGAGACCCAGTACTTC
TRBV7-8	.	.	TRBJ1-5	CASSRVKAPNQPQHF	TGTGCCAGCAGCCGTGTTAAGGCCCCTAATCAGCCCCAGCATTTT
TRBV5-1	.	.	TRBJ2-5	CASSFVAVETETQYF	TGCGCCAGCAGTTTTGTCGCTGTGGAAACTGAGACCCAGTACTTC
TRBV10-3	TRBD2	few	TRBJ2-1	CAISALGTSGRIASEQFF	TGTGCCATCAGTGCATTAGGGACTAGCGGGAGGATTGCCAGTGAGCAGTTCTTC
TRBV20-1	.	.	TRBJ2-7	CSARKDTYEQYF	TGCAGTGCTAGAAAGGATACCTACGAGCAGTACTTC
TRBV12-3/TRBV12-4	.	few	TRBJ2-3	CASSPGRGGTDTQYF	TGTGCCAGCAGTCCGGGACGGGGAGGCACAGATACGCAGTATTTT
TRBV4-1	TRBD2	.	TRBJ2-3	CASSQVRRGLAHTDTQYF	TGCGCCAGCAGCCAAGTGAGACGGGGACTAGCGCACACAGATACGCAGTATTTT
TRBV12-3/TRBV12-4	.	many	TRBJ1-1	CASSFWDSNTEAFF	TGTGCCAGCAGTTTTTGGGATTCGAACACTGAAGCTTTCTTT
TRBV7-9	TRBD2	few	TRBJ2-3	CASSTHQRGRLTDTQYF	TGTGCCAGCAGCACCCATCAGCGCGGGAGGCTCACAGATACGCAGTATTTT